The 5 T cell receptor beta chains reported below all come from one sample, sequenced in a study of T-cell memory formation after mild COVID-19. TCRdb analysed the 5' RACE reads with MiXCR anew, one entry per CDR3 protein. The sample has roughly 400,000 distinct CDR3 sequences, less than 25% seen once. The sample consisted of PBMCs or a T cell subset sorted from them (not recorded which). The receptors come from an adult woman who had mild COVID-19 (a few samples of this study predate the infection). Cell type and time point are not known.

This clonotype has only a few counts. The V call is TRBV5-5, the J call TRBJ2-3; no definite D call. V gave up 2 bases and J gave up 7 bases, with 20 bases separating them. This CDR3 is built from 16 residues. From germline, CDR1 is SGHKS and CDR2 YYEKEE (reference sequence). This chain's CDR3 is CASSFGGGIIRNTQYF. CDR3 nucleotide sequence: TGTGCCAGCAGCTTCGGTGGTGGGATTATCAGGAATACGCAGTATTTT. The whole variable domain, filled in from reference TRBV5-5 and TRBJ2-3, reads DAGVTQSPTHLIKTRGQQVTLRCSPISGHKSVSWYQQVLGQGPQFIFQYYEKEERGRGNFPDRFSARQFPNYSSELNVNALLLGDSALYLCASSFGGGIIRNTQYFGPGTRLTVL.

This clonotype was observed a handful of times. V is TRBV29-1 and J is TRBJ2-7; 8 bases are shared with TRBD2. The CDR3 has 14 amino acids. Germline CDR1 is SQVTM and CDR2 is ANQGSEA. V gave up 1 base and J gave up 4 bases; unmatched junction bases: 6. CDR3 amino acids: CSVEAAGAGYEQYF. CDR3 sequence (DNA): TGCAGCGTTGAAGCAGCGGGAGCCGGATACGAGCAGTACTTC.

This clonotype was counted only a few times. The chain couples TRBV12-3 or TRBV12-4 to TRBJ1-4; possibly TRBD1 for D (5 bases). There are 14 residues in the CDR3. Trimming left V 5 bases short and J 3 bases short, with 10 bases between. The CDR3 here is CASSMRGANEKLFF. In DNA, the CDR3 is TGTGCCAGCAGTATGAGGGGAGCTAATGAAAAACTGTTTTTT.

This chain connects TRBV5-1 to TRBJ2-1; weak D call: TRBD1 (5 bases). The CDR3 extends over 18 amino acids. V dropped 0 bases and J dropped 7 bases, with 23 bases sitting between them. The germline gives CDR1 SGHRS, CDR2 YFSETQ. CDR3 region: CASSLVKSGNAVRNEQFF. The CDR3 DNA reads TGCGCCAGCAGCTTGGTCAAATCAGGGAATGCGGTTAGAAATGAGCAGTTCTTC.

The chain carries TRBV4-2 and TRBJ2-1; D is unclear. Germline CDR1 and CDR2: LGHNA and YNFKEQ. The CDR3 length is 13 residues. V was cut by 0 bases and J by 14 bases, with 14 bases left in between. The CDR3 nucleotides are TGTGCCAGCAGCCAAGAAGTCCGGCACCCGGAGTTCTTC. Protein sequence: CASSQEVRHPEFF.